The TCR beta chain described here comes from a study of blood T cells in healthy people across ages. Concerning this clonotype: Its target is not known.

V was pared by 6 bases and J by 8 bases, with 7 bases of the junction left unmatched. CDR3 length equals 12 residues. The germline V gene has CDR1 SQVTM and CDR2 ANQGSEA. General observations from the study: Observed TCR beta diversity per million T cells went down as age went up. This fall followed a roughly linear course with age.

PCR was performed a second time for about 7 to 11 cycles using a sample-barcoded 5' primer and a J-beta primer mix. Every cDNA molecule bore a tag from a template-switch adaptor containing 12 random nucleotides. One entry per CDR3 protein, called by TCRdb with MiXCR from the 5' RACE reads. The data hold some 1.4 million distinct CDR3 sequences, with around 42% observed a single time. The source is a woman aged 18-35 years in good health. V usage is TRBV29-1 and J usage is TRBJ1-2, with 9 bases lining up with TRBD1. What was sequenced was blood. CDR3 protein: CSVLDRGSGYTF. In nucleotides, the CDR3 is TGCAGCGTACTTGACAGGGGGTCCGGCTACACCTTC.